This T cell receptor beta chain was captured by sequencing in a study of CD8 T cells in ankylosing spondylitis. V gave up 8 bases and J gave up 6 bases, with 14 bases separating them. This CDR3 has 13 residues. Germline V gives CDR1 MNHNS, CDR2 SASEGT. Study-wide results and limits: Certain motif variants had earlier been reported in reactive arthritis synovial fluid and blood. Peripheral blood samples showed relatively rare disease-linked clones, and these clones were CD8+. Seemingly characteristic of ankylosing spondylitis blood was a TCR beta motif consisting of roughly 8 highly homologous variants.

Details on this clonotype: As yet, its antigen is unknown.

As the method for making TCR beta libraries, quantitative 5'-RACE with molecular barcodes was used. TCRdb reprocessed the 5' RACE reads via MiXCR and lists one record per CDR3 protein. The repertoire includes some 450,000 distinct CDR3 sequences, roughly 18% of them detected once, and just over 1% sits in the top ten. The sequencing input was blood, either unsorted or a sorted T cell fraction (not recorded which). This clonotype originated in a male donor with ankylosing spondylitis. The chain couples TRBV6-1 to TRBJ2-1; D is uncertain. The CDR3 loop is CASLSSFGNEQFF. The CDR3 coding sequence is TGTGCCAGCTTATCCAGCTTTGGCAATGAGCAGTTCTTC.